One T cell receptor beta chain is described in this entry. Its antigen is currently unknown. The sample is drawn from a study of CD8 T cells in ankylosing spondylitis. Each TCR beta library was made by quantitative 5'-RACE that incorporated molecular barcodes. Each CDR3 protein gets one entry after TCRdb re-called the 5' RACE reads with MiXCR. The sample includes about 300,000 distinct CDR3 sequences, 9.5% to 13% of them seen just once. Findings of the study overall: Significantly higher representation of disease-linked clones was reported for matched ankylosing spondylitis synovial fluid. It appeared that ankylosing spondylitis blood was characterized by a TCR beta motif of under ten highly homologous variants. Disease-linked clones bore a CD8+ phenotype, appearing relatively rarely in peripheral blood.

With 2 bases removed from V and 2 bases from J, the gap between germline ends came to 10 bases. This CDR3 is 14 amino acids long. The germline V gene has CDR1 SGHTA and CDR2 FQGNSA. V is TRBV7-2 and J is TRBJ2-7; D call uncertain. The TCR originated in a female donor with ankylosing spondylitis or in good health (not recorded which). Sequences were obtained from blood, either unsorted or a sorted T cell fraction (not recorded which). In nucleotides, the CDR3 is TGTGCCAGCAGCTTAAGACCAGGCCCCTACGAGCAGTACTTC. Its protein product is CASSLRPGPYEQYF.